These 28 T cell receptor beta chains were all obtained from the same sample, sequenced in a study of shared T cell receptors in the human thymus. The assay was immunoSEQ multiplex PCR, and TCRdb's table has in-frame clones only and misses some. The data hold approximately 730,000 clones, with around 85% observed a single time. The same data also contributed to another study, on human thymus T cells.

The sample taken for sequencing was thymocytes. These receptors were collected from a girl under two years old with a congenital heart defect.

V and J are TRBV9 and TRBJ2-2, with D uncertain. The CDR3 has 16 amino acids. CDR1 is SGDLS, CDR2 YYNGEE, per germline. V was cut by 4 bases and J by 2 bases, with 15 bases left in between. Here the CDR3 reads CASSPDGERNTGELFF. For the CDR3, the DNA is TGTGCCAGCAGCCCAGATGGTGAACGAAACACCGGGGAGCTGTTTTTT.

This clone has a single count. The chain recombines TRBV7-2 with TRBJ2-7; 16 bases fit TRBD2. In germline, CDR1 is SGHTA, CDR2 FQGNSA. V was pared by 5 bases and J by 2 bases, with 0 bases of the junction left unmatched. The CDR3 sequence is 15 residues long. The CDR3 loop reads CASSGTSGGAYEQYF. CDR3 sequence (DNA): TGTGCCAGCAGCGGGACTAGCGGGGGGGCCTACGAGCAGTACTTC. Together with reference TRBV7-2 and TRBJ2-7, the CDR3 gives the full variable domain: GAGVSQSPSNKVTEKGKDVELRCDPISGHTALYWYRQSLGQGLEFLIYFQGNSAPDKSGLPSDRFSAERTGGSVSTLTIQRTQQEDSAVYLCASSGTSGGAYEQYFGPGTRLTVT.

The chain combines TRBV5-1 with TRBJ2-5; TRBD2 agrees at 14 bases. This CDR3 region has 18 residues. Germline assignment: CDR1 SGHRS and CDR2 YFSETQ. J was trimmed by 3 bases and V by 2 bases; bases with no gene match: 9. CDR3 coding DNA: TGCGCCAGCAGCTTCGGGACTAGCGGGGGCCTAGAGGAAGAGACCCAGTACTTC. Residues: CASSFGTSGGLEEETQYF.

J is TRBJ2-7 and V is TRBV15; 7 bases match TRBD2. The length of the CDR3 is 14 residues. Germline V gives CDR1 LNHNV, CDR2 YYDKDF (reference sequence). Unmatched junction bases numbered 8, after V lost 5 bases and J lost 4 bases. The CDR3 region is CATSGGGLVYEQYF. CDR3 DNA sequence: TGTGCCACCAGCGGGGGGGGTTTAGTTTACGAGCAGTACTTC.

This sequence joins TRBV5-4 and TRBJ2-1, with D possibly TRBD2 on 7 matching bases. CDR1 is SGHNT, CDR2 YYREEE, per germline (reference sequence). Deletions cut 6 bases from V and 0 bases from J, with 16 bases between. The CDR3 has 16 amino acids. This CDR3 is CASTTEGDYSYNEQFF. The CDR3 nucleotides are TGTGCCAGCACCACCGAGGGGGACTACTCCTACAATGAGCAGTTCTTC.

The gene calls are TRBV2 and TRBJ2-1; D might be TRBD1 (5 bases). Deletions cut 2 bases from V and 0 bases from J, with 20 bases between. CDR1 and CDR2 (germline): SNHLY, FYNNEI. The CDR3 has 19 residues. The CDR3 protein is CASSEKVGDIPSSYNEQFF. The DNA of the CDR3 is TGTGCCAGCAGTGAAAAGGTAGGGGATATTCCCAGCTCCTACAATGAGCAGTTCTTC.

The chain employs TRBV5-8 and TRBJ2-3; 9 bases align to TRBD1. The ends lost 6 bases at V and 3 bases at J; junction bases unmatched: 11. Germline lookup yields CDR1 SGHTS and CDR2 YDEGEE. This CDR3 has 16 amino acids. CDR3 bases: TGTGCCAGCAACGAAGTCCGGGACAGGGCAACAGATACGCAGTATTTT. The encoded protein is CASNEVRDRATDTQYF.

The chain combines TRBV6-1 with TRBJ2-4, with D perhaps matching TRBD1 (6 bases). V was trimmed by 1 base and J by 7 bases, leaving 14 bases between them. CDR1 and CDR2 from the germline V gene are MNHNS and SASEGT. There are 15 residues in the CDR3. CDR3 DNA sequence: TGTGCCAGCAGTGAAGACAGGGTAAGGAGGAACATTCAGTACTTC. This gives the protein CASSEDRVRRNIQYF.

The table lists this clone with a count of one. The chain links TRBV27 to TRBJ1-2; D call uncertain. Germline CDR1 reads MNHEY; CDR2 reads SMNVEV (reference sequence). This CDR3 has 13 amino acids. V dropped 5 bases and J dropped 4 bases, with 11 bases sitting between them. The CDR3 reads CASSQVGFYGYTF. CDR3 nucleotide sequence: TGTGCCAGCAGTCAGGTTGGGTTCTATGGCTACACCTTC.

The chain employs TRBV25-1 and TRBJ1-2; 7 positions agree with TRBD1. The CDR3 consists of 18 residues. Germline lookup yields CDR1 MGHDK and CDR2 SYGVNS. The V segment lost 10 bases and the J segment 0 bases; nucleotides outside the gene matches: 20. The DNA for the CDR3 is TGTGCCACCGACTCCGCCGGGACAGCCGATGATTCTAACTATGGCTACACCTTC. It encodes CATDSAGTADDSNYGYTF.

This rearrangement joins TRBV28 to TRBJ2-7; D is possibly TRBD1 (5 bases). The CDR3 runs to 15 residues. CDR1 is MDHEN and CDR2 is SYDVKM in the germline V gene. V lost 4 bases and J lost 7, with 20 bases in between. The chain's CDR3 is CASSSQVPSPGEQYF. CDR3 DNA: TGTGCCAGCAGTTCACAGGTCCCATCACCTGGTGAGCAGTACTTC.

The rearrangement links TRBV19 to TRBJ1-1; 7 nucleotides match TRBD1. After removal of 5 bases from V and 6 bases from J, the junction contained 6 bases not matched to a gene. Looked up from germline, CDR1 is LNHDA and CDR2 is SQIVND (reference sequence). The CDR3 totals 13 residues. CDR3 sequence reads: CASSDQGVAEAFF. As DNA, the CDR3 is TGTGCCAGTAGTGATCAGGGGGTTGCTGAAGCTTTCTTT.

This clone was seen more than once but under ten times. This chain connects TRBV18 to TRBJ1-5; D is unclear. The V and J ends lost 6 bases and 0 bases respectively, with 9 bases between them. Germline lookup yields CDR1 KGHSH and CDR2 LQKENI. The CDR3 loop spans 14 amino acids. The CDR3 loop reads CASSDKNSNQPQHF. As DNA, the CDR3 is TGTGCCAGCTCCGACAAGAATAGCAATCAGCCCCAGCATTTT.

V is TRBV10-3 and J is TRBJ2-1; no firm D call. This CDR3 has 11 residues. V lost 3 bases and J 8 bases, leaving 5 bases between the germline ends. CDR1 and CDR2 from the germline V gene are ENHRY and SYGVKD. In DNA form, the CDR3 reads TGTGCCATCAGTGATTACTATGAGCAGTTCTTC. As protein: CAISDYYEQFF.

The chain employs TRBV7-2 and TRBJ1-2; no reliable D call. Germline CDR1 reads SGHTA; CDR2 reads FQGNSA. Trimming took 5 bases from V and 5 from J, leaving 18 bases between them. This CDR3 has 15 residues. The CDR3 bases are TGTGCCAGCAGCCCCCACATGGGCTTCCCGTATGGCTACACCTTC. Its protein is CASSPHMGFPYGYTF.

The rearrangement joins TRBV5-1 to TRBJ2-1, with TRBD2 matching over 7 bases. V was clipped by 0 bases and J by 0 bases; unmatched bases: 6. This CDR3 comprises 17 residues. Per the germline V gene, CDR1 is SGHRS and CDR2 is YFSETQ. CDR3 in amino acids: CASSLGAGRTSYNEQFF. CDR3 DNA: TGCGCCAGCAGCTTGGGAGCGGGGCGAACCTCCTACAATGAGCAGTTCTTC.

This clone was counted once. The chain is built from TRBV28 and TRBJ1-5; D may be TRBD1 (6 bases). The CDR3 is 18 amino acids. V lost 5 bases, J lost 1 base, and 21 bases lay in between. Germline V gene lookup returns CDR1 MDHEN and CDR2 SYDVKM. The CDR3 DNA sequence: TGTGCCAGCAGTGAAATACGACAGGCGAGGGGAAGCAATCAGCCCCAGCATTTT. Residues: CASSEIRQARGSNQPQHF.

CDR3 residues: CSVRGSNRGEDWAFNEKLFF. CDR3 bases: TGCAGCGTCCGAGGGTCCAACAGGGGAGAGGATTGGGCGTTTAATGAAAAACTGTTTTTT. The chain is built from TRBV29-1 and TRBJ1-4; TRBD1 agrees at 7 bases. CDR3 length equals 20 residues. Germline trimming cut 6 bases from V and 4 bases from J; bases unmatched to any gene: 26. Germline assignment: CDR1 SQVTM and CDR2 ANQGSEA.

This sequence joins TRBV10-3 and TRBJ1-5, with TRBD1 identical over 9 bases. V shed 5 bases and J 4 bases; nucleotides not matched to a gene: 3. The germline gives CDR1 ENHRY, CDR2 SYGVKD. The CDR3 has 14 residues. The CDR3 here is CAISTGTGNQPQHF. As DNA, the CDR3 is TGTGCCATCAGTACCGGGACAGGGAATCAGCCCCAGCATTTT.

The rearrangement uses TRBV6-1 and TRBJ2-5; tentative D call: TRBD2 (5 bases). Germline CDR1 MNHNS, CDR2 SASEGT. The CDR3 consists of 15 residues. Trimming shortened V by 7 bases and J by 0 bases, and 15 bases separated the two germline ends. The CDR3 protein is CASTETRRNQETQYF. The CDR3 nucleotides read TGTGCCAGCACAGAAACTAGACGAAACCAAGAGACCCAGTACTTC.

This chain uses TRBV9 with TRBJ1-3; D gene ambiguous. With 4 bases removed from V and 0 bases from J, the gap between germline ends came to 14 bases. This CDR3 region has 16 residues. Germline V CDR1 and CDR2: SGDLS, YYNGEE. Here the CDR3 DNA reads TGTGCCAGCAGCTCAATCGACCGGAGCTCTGGAAACACCATATATTTT. Its translation: CASSSIDRSSGNTIYF. The complete variable domain, with remaining parts taken from reference TRBV9 and TRBJ1-3, reads DSGVTQTPKHLITATGQRVTLRCSPRSGDLSVYWYQQSLDQGLQFLIQYYNGEERAKGNILERFSAQQFPDLHSELNLSSLELGDSALYFCASSSIDRSSGNTIYFGEGSWLTVV.

V usage is TRBV27 and J usage is TRBJ2-7, with 11 bases that match TRBD1. After removal of 7 bases from V and 5 bases from J, the junction contained 4 bases not matched to a gene. Germline V gene sequence: CDR1 MNHEY, CDR2 SMNVEV (reference sequence). There are 13 residues in the CDR3. CDR3 sequence reads: CASTGQGVNEQYF. The CDR3 DNA reads as TGTGCCAGCACGGGACAGGGGGTCAACGAGCAGTACTTC.

The chain carries TRBV20-1 and TRBJ2-3; TRBD1 agrees at 8 bases. Germline V gene sequence: CDR1 DFQATT, CDR2 SNEGSKA (reference sequence). The CDR3 is 11 amino acids. Losses at the gene ends were 4 bases for V and 9 bases for J; bases not matched to a gene: 3. The CDR3 DNA reads TGCAGTGCTAAGGACAGGGAGACGCAGTATTTT. Residues: CSAKDRETQYF.

V and J are TRBV5-1 and TRBJ1-2, with D perhaps TRBD1 (6 bases). The CDR3 has 13 amino acids. With 1 base removed from V and 2 bases from J, the gap between germline ends came to 6 bases. Per the germline V gene, CDR1 is SGHRS and CDR2 is YFSETQ. The CDR3 reads CASSLQGNYGYTF. CDR3 DNA: TGCGCCAGCAGCTTGCAGGGGAACTATGGCTACACCTTC.

The genes are TRBV10-3 and TRBJ1-6; the match to TRBD1 covers 9 bases. V lost 3 bases, J lost 7 bases, and 4 bases stayed unmatched. The CDR3 has 15 residues. CDR1 is ENHRY, CDR2 SYGVKD, per germline. The CDR3 loop reads CAISEGDRVNSPLHF. DNA of the CDR3: TGTGCCATCAGTGAAGGGGACAGGGTGAATTCACCCCTCCACTTT.

This clone appeared a single time. In DNA form, the CDR3 reads TGTGCCAGCAGCTTAGACGGCGGGGGGATGCCTGATCGGAATGAGCAGTTCTTC. Residues: CASSLDGGGMPDRNEQFF. The chain joins TRBV7-6 to TRBJ2-1; TRBD2 matches at 8 bases. Germline CDR1 and CDR2: SGHVS and FNYEAQ. This CDR3 spans 18 amino acids. Trimming took 1 base from V and 7 from J; bases not matched to a gene: 15.

This clone was observed a single time. J is TRBJ2-1 and V is TRBV27; D possibly corresponds to TRBD2 (5 bases). Per germline, CDR1 MNHEY and CDR2 SMNVEV (reference sequence). The CDR3 has 16 residues. Trimming left V 4 bases short and J 2 bases short, with 15 bases between. The CDR3 reads CASSCTGSSTYNEQFF. CDR3 DNA: TGTGCCAGCAGTTGCACGGGGAGTTCGACCTACAATGAGCAGTTCTTC.

This clone was seen just once. The V and J genes are TRBV19 and TRBJ1-5; D remains unclear. Germline V gene sequence: CDR1 LNHDA, CDR2 SQIVND (reference sequence). V was clipped by 4 bases and J by 1 base, with 5 bases between them. The CDR3 has 13 residues. CDR3 coding DNA: TGTGCCAGTAGTAACTCCAGCAATCAGCCCCAGCATTTT. Encoded protein: CASSNSSNQPQHF. Looking up the rest from reference TRBV19 and TRBJ1-5 gives the full variable domain: DGGITQSPKYLFRKEGQNVTLSCEQNLNHDAMYWYRQDPGQGLRLIYYSQIVNDFQKGDIAEGYSVSREKKESFPLTVTSAQKNPTAFYLCASSNSSNQPQHFGDGTRLSIL.